The entry below gives a single T cell receptor (beta chain) sequence along with its context. Donors were grouped by their self-reported clinical history. This specimen belongs to a study of blood T cell repertoires in COVID-19. At the level of the study: Sites across the United States, Italy and Spain contributed samples from acute and convalescent COVID-19.

V was clipped by 6 bases and J by 8 bases, with 19 bases between them. Germline V gene lookup returns CDR1 KGHSH and CDR2 LQKENI. CDR3 length: 14 residues. In the original analysis: By means of reference gene primer amplification, nucleated cell counts were estimated. Libraries were prepared by immunoSEQ multiplex PCR; TCRdb keeps only in-frame clonotypes and omits some of them. Clone size and the V and J calls come from that table; the DNA yielded D and trimming. The data show just over 350,000 clones, with roughly nine tenths seen just once and under 3% held by the top ten. This clonotype was sampled from a woman aged 30 to 39 who had recovered from COVID-19. The sample consisted of PBMCs or T cells enriched from blood (not recorded which). The rearrangement uses TRBV18 and TRBJ1-2, with D maybe TRBD1 (6 bases). DNA of the CDR3: TGTGCCAGCTCTCTCGAAAGGGGGAGGGAAGGCTACACCTTC. It is translated as CASSLERGREGYTF.